Below are 10 T cell receptor beta chains sequenced from a single sample in a study of T cell repertoires in cytomegalovirus infection. TCRdb recomputed calls from the reads with MiXCR, one row per CDR3 protein. This table holds fewer than 1,000,000 distinct CDR3 sequences, roughly 31% found once. Their recognized antigens are unknown. The sample was cultured CD8+ T cells from PBMCs, taken from culture after CMV antigen stimulation. Receptors originate from a human donor in good health (CMV status not recorded). Some clones in this sample may be carry-over from other donors' samples.

This rearrangement joins TRBV20-1 to TRBJ1-2; D may be TRBD1 (5 bases). Germline loops: CDR1 DFQATT, CDR2 SNEGSKA (reference sequence). This CDR3 has 15 residues. Trimming shortened V by 6 bases and J by 5 bases, and 22 bases separated the two germline ends. In DNA form, the CDR3 reads TGCAGTGCGCAGGAGGAACAGGACCCCTCTTATGGCTACACCTTC. It yields the protein CSAQEEQDPSYGYTF.

The chain has TRBV12-3 or TRBV12-4 and TRBJ1-5; D unresolved. CDR3 length: 13 residues. V gave up 2 bases and J gave up 11 bases, with 13 bases separating them. CDR3 sequence (DNA): TGTGCCAGCAGTTTACAGAATCCGCAGGCCCAGCATTTT. Protein: CASSLQNPQAQHF.

This sequence joins TRBV7-9 and TRBJ2-5; the D is unclear. The germline V and J ends were trimmed by 1 base and 5 bases, with 14 bases remaining between them. The length of the CDR3 is 15 residues. Germline CDR1 and CDR2: SEHNR and FQNEAQ (reference sequence). CDR3 loop: CASSLGGFPVETQYF. CDR3 in DNA: TGTGCCAGCAGCTTAGGGGGTTTCCCTGTGGAGACCCAGTACTTC.

J is TRBJ1-1 and V is TRBV4-1, with D unresolved. This CDR3 has 15 residues. V gave up 1 base and J gave up 4 bases, with 13 bases separating them. CDR1 MGHRA and CDR2 YSYEKL come from the germline V gene. Here the CDR3 DNA reads TGCGCCAGCAGCCAAGTCCCCCCCCCTGGCACTGAAGCTTTCTTT. This translates into CASSQVPPPGTEAFF.

The chain couples TRBV7-9 to TRBJ1-2; D gene ambiguous. This CDR3 spans 13 amino acids. The V and J ends lost 5 bases and 8 bases respectively, with 15 bases between them. CDR1 is SEHNR, CDR2 FQNEAQ, per germline (reference sequence). This chain's CDR3 is CASSRGPEEGYTF. CDR3 bases: TGTGCCAGCAGCCGAGGTCCTGAGGAAGGCTACACCTTC.

This clonotype was counted ten times or more. This sequence joins TRBV7-9 and TRBJ1-5; D unresolved. CDR1 SEHNR and CDR2 FQNEAQ come from the germline V gene (reference sequence). The CDR3 runs to 12 residues. V dropped 9 bases and J dropped 0 bases, with 6 bases sitting between them. This chain's CDR3 is CASGDSNQPQHF. DNA of the CDR3: TGTGCCAGTGGGGATAGCAATCAGCCCCAGCATTTT. Based on the CDR3 plus reference TRBV7-9 and TRBJ1-5, the full variable domain is DTGVSQNPRHKITKRGQNVTFRCDPISEHNRLYWYRQTLGQGPEFLTYFQNEAQLEKSRLLSDRFSAERPKGSFSTLEIQRTEQGDSAMYLCASGDSNQPQHFGDGTRLSIL.

This clonotype was seen a few times. V is TRBV6-6 and J is TRBJ2-6; D unresolved. The V and J ends lost 0 bases and 0 bases respectively, with 12 bases between them. CDR3 length: 18 amino acids. CDR1 and CDR2 (germline): MNHNY, SVGAGI (reference sequence). The chain's CDR3 is CASSYSMSLSSGANVLTF. The CDR3 bases are TGTGCCAGCAGTTACTCGATGTCACTTAGCTCTGGGGCCAACGTCCTGACTTTC.

V usage is TRBV4-3 and J usage is TRBJ2-5; possible D gene TRBD2, 6 bases. Trimming shortened V by 3 bases and J by 5 bases, and 10 bases separated the two germline ends. Looked up from germline, CDR1 is LGHNA and CDR2 is YSLEER. This CDR3 region has 13 residues. For the CDR3, the DNA is TGCGCCAGCAGCCACGCACGGGGGGAGACCCAGTACTTC. This gives the protein CASSHARGETQYF.

There are a few counts of this clonotype. The rearrangement links TRBV7-6 to TRBJ1-2; D is possibly TRBD1 (5 bases). This CDR3 is built from 14 residues. Germline V gives CDR1 SGHVS, CDR2 FNYEAQ. Between the trimmed V and J ends, which lost 3 bases and 5 bases, there was a span of 13 bases. The CDR3 nucleotides are TGTGCCAGCAGCTTCGTTAGGGGAGGATATGGCTACACCTTC. This gives the protein CASSFVRGGYGYTF.

This clonotype was seen only a few times. V and J are TRBV12-3 or TRBV12-4 and TRBJ2-2; tentatively, D is TRBD2 (7 bases). This CDR3 is built from 16 residues. V was shortened by 3 bases and J by 3 bases, with 14 bases between the two germline ends. The CDR3 nucleotides are TGTGCCAGCAGTTTCGTGGGGGGGCTTGACACCGGGGAGCTGTTTTTT. Its protein is CASSFVGGLDTGELFF.